These 10 T cell receptor beta chains came from one sample sequenced in a study of T cells in Graves' hyperthyroidism and ophthalmopathy. Using RNA transcripts as the source, TCR beta CDR3 regions were amplified. The HTBI primer set served for first-round RT-PCR of the TCR CDR3. In TCRdb, the multiplex PCR reads were re-called with MiXCR into one record per CDR3 protein. The repertoire includes 200,000 to 250,000 distinct CDR3 sequences, around 20% of them detected once, and around 47% sits in the top ten. The material sequenced was blood. Every receptor here comes from a man in his forties with Graves' hyperthyroidism.

This chain uses TRBV6-2 or TRBV6-3 with TRBJ1-5; 7 nucleotides line up with TRBD1. After removal of 6 bases from V and 0 bases from J, the junction contained 14 bases not matched to a gene. Germline assignment: CDR1 MNHEY and CDR2 SVGEGT. The CDR3 covers 18 residues. The CDR3 sequence is CASSSRQGRVNSNQPQHF. CDR3 bases: TGTGCCAGCAGCTCTCGACAGGGCCGGGTAAATAGCAATCAGCCCCAGCATTTT.

This clonotype was detected ten times or more. Written as DNA, the CDR3 is TGTGCCAGCAGCAGGACAGGAACTAACTATGGCTACACCTTC. Translated: CASSRTGTNYGYTF. The chain is built from TRBV28 and TRBJ1-2; TRBD1 agrees at 7 bases. Germline lookup yields CDR1 MDHEN and CDR2 SYDVKM. V gave up 6 bases and J gave up 0 bases; unmatched junction bases: 4. CDR3 length: 14 residues.

This clonotype has at least ten counts. The CDR3 here is CASGKISYEQYF. CDR3 bases: TGTGCCAGCGGGAAGATATCCTACGAGCAGTACTTC. The V gene is TRBV6-1, the J gene TRBJ2-7; D unclear. V dropped 8 bases and J dropped 1 base, with 9 bases sitting between them. From germline, CDR1 is MNHNS and CDR2 SASEGT. The CDR3 sequence is 12 residues long.

Ten or more counts support this clonotype. The chain carries TRBV20-1 and TRBJ2-7; no firm D call. Trimming pared 0 bases from V and 0 bases from J, leaving 6 bases between. CDR3 size: 13 residues. In germline, CDR1 is DFQATT, CDR2 SNEGSKA (reference sequence). The CDR3, as DNA: TGCAGTGCTAGAGATTCGGGCTCCTACGAGCAGTACTTC. It codes for CSARDSGSYEQYF.

Comments on this clonotype: One base away lies a much larger clone, so this may be a sequencing read error. The CDR3 end shows no conserved phenylalanine or tryptophan, and so a read error is likely. The V gene is TRBV3-1, the J gene TRBJ1-2; D may be TRBD1 (6 bases). Trimming took off 4 bases at V and 2 bases at J, with 14 bases between the two ends. The germline V gene has CDR1 LGHDT and CDR2 YNNKEL (reference sequence). The CDR3 sequence is 15 residues long. CDR3 protein: CASSRPGQSNYGYTL. In DNA form, the CDR3 reads TGTGCCAGCAGCCGCCCCGGACAGTCAAACTATGGCTACACCCTC.

There are many counts of this clonotype. This chain links TRBV20-1 with TRBJ2-7; 9 nucleotides match TRBD1. The CDR3 is 15 amino acids. With V trimmed by 0 bases and J by 5 bases, 8 bases remained unmatched. Germline CDR1 is DFQATT and CDR2 is SNEGSKA (reference sequence). The CDR3 reads CSAREMTGGFDEQYF. Here the CDR3 DNA reads TGCAGTGCTAGAGAGATGACAGGGGGATTCGACGAGCAGTACTTC.

Only a few counts were recorded for this clonotype. The J gene is TRBJ1-4, the V gene TRBV2; possible D gene TRBD1, 5 bases. Germline CDR1 SNHLY, CDR2 FYNNEI. The V end lost 8 bases, the J end lost 5 bases, and 12 bases lay between the germline ends. This CDR3 has 13 residues. Here the CDR3 DNA reads TGTGCCAGCGGGAATGGGGGAAATGAAAAACTGTTTTTT. It yields the protein CASGNGGNEKLFF.

This clonotype was counted at least ten times. V and J are TRBV5-5 and TRBJ1-2; D may be TRBD1 (6 bases). Trimming took 7 bases from V and 5 from J, leaving 18 bases between them. This CDR3 has 14 amino acids. Germline CDR1 is SGHKS and CDR2 is YYEKEE (reference sequence). The CDR3 bases are TGTGCCAGCTCCCCCCCCTCAGGGGCGTATGGCTACACCTTC. Protein product: CASSPPSGAYGYTF.

This clonotype was seen many times. V gene TRBV7-2 combines with J gene TRBJ1-1, with TRBD1 matching 12 bases. V was pared by 5 bases and J by 4 bases, with 5 bases of the junction left unmatched. Germline V gene data show CDR1 as SGHTA and CDR2 as FQGNSA. This CDR3 has 15 amino acids. The CDR3 is CASSPGQGAGTEAFF. CDR3 in DNA: TGTGCCAGCAGCCCGGGACAGGGGGCTGGCACTGAAGCTTTCTTT.

This clonotype has at least ten counts. The chain has TRBV7-2 and TRBJ2-7; D might be TRBD2 (6 bases). The CDR3 covers 15 residues. The ends were cut back, 0 bases at V and 0 bases at J, with 9 bases in the middle. Germline CDR1 SGHTA, CDR2 FQGNSA. The CDR3 sequence is CASSLASGPSYEQYF. The DNA of the CDR3 is TGTGCCAGCAGCTTAGCTAGCGGCCCCTCCTACGAGCAGTACTTC.